Each of the 9 T cell receptor beta chains below was sequenced from the same sample in a study of T-cell reconstitution after alpha-beta-depleted transplantation in children. Preparation of the TCRbeta library was carried out with unique molecular identifiers. TCRdb recomputed calls from the PCR reads with MiXCR, one row per CDR3 protein. Here the sample spans about 980,000 distinct CDR3 sequences, around 30% being singletons. The sample consisted of PBMCs, mostly from graft donor cells, taken 360 days after TCRalphabeta/CD19-depleted stem cell transplant. The receptors were gathered from a boy younger than two who had a stem cell transplant for SCID, so the T cells may come from the graft donor.

This clonotype was seen more than once but under ten times. The genes are TRBV20-1 and TRBJ2-3; the D call may be TRBD1 or TRBD2 (6 bases each). The CDR3 has 12 amino acids. V lost 6 bases to trimming and J lost 4 bases, with 11 bases between them. Germline V CDR1 and CDR2: DFQATT, SNEGSKA (reference sequence). The CDR3 DNA reads as TGCAGTGCACCCGGGGGCGCAGATACGCAGTATTTT. Amino acids: CSAPGGADTQYF.

J is TRBJ2-1 and V is TRBV28, with TRBD2 identical over 9 bases. This CDR3 has 16 residues. V trimming: 5 bases; J trimming: 0 bases; junction bases outside the gene matches: 5. The germline V gene has CDR1 MDHEN and CDR2 SYDVKM. The CDR3 DNA follows: TGTGCCAGCAGTGAAAGAGCGGGGGGCTCCTACAATGAGCAGTTCTTC. Amino acids: CASSERAGGSYNEQFF.

This clonotype appeared many times. V and J are TRBV9 and TRBJ2-5; D not resolved. V was pared by 2 bases and J by 2 bases, with 10 bases between. Germline V gene data show CDR1 as SGDLS and CDR2 as YYNGEE. The CDR3 length is 14 residues. CDR3 coding DNA: TGTGCCAGCAGCGTTAGACCTGGGCAAGAGACCCAGTACTTC. Amino acids: CASSVRPGQETQYF.

This clonotype was seen more than once but under ten times. The junction does not match germline at one end; this may be a read error. The chain links TRBV20-1 to TRBJ1-3; perhaps TRBD1 as D (5 bases). Germline-derived CDR1 and CDR2 are DFQATT and SNEGSKA (reference sequence). This CDR3 has 17 residues. DNA for the CDR3: TGCAGTGTTAGAGGGTCAGGGTCCCGAACCTCTGGAAACACCATATATTTT. Translation: CSVRGSGSRTSGNTIYF.

The chain uses TRBV12-3 or TRBV12-4 and TRBJ1-1; TRBD1 aligns across 8 bases. V lost 5 bases, J lost 4 bases, and 12 bases stayed unmatched. The CDR3 spans 16 residues. The CDR3 sequence is CASSPPLRGLSTEAFF. CDR3 in DNA: TGTGCCAGCAGTCCACCCCTCAGGGGGCTTAGCACTGAAGCTTTCTTT.

This clonotype has just a few counts. The CDR3 reads CASSSRHGEAFF. For the CDR3, the DNA is TGTGCCAGCAGTTCCCGACATGGGGAAGCTTTCTTT. The chain uses TRBV28 and TRBJ1-1; D unresolved. The CDR3 extends over 12 amino acids. V dropped 4 bases and J dropped 8 bases, with 11 bases sitting between them. CDR1 MDHEN and CDR2 SYDVKM come from the germline V gene.

This chain links TRBV4-3 with TRBJ2-1, with D perhaps being TRBD1 or TRBD2 (6 bases each). Trimming stripped 1 base from V and 7 bases from J, with 20 bases between. Per the germline V gene, CDR1 is LGHNA and CDR2 is YSLEER. This CDR3 comprises 17 residues. The CDR3 region has the DNA TGCGCCAGCAGCCAAGGGGTAACGGGGGCCTCCTTAAATGAGCAGTTCTTC. Encoded protein: CASSQGVTGASLNEQFF.

This clonotype was seen a few times. The genes are TRBV7-3 and TRBJ2-6; 7 positions agree with TRBD2. Per germline, CDR1 SGHTA and CDR2 FQGTGA. J gave up 3 bases and V 4 bases, and 6 bases lay outside the gene matches. The CDR3 contains 16 residues. The CDR3 bases are TGTGCCAGCAGCTCACCTACGGGGGGTGGGGCCAACGTCCTGACTTTC. This encodes CASSSPTGGGANVLTF.

V usage is TRBV11-2 and J usage is TRBJ2-1; 16 bases align to TRBD2. Germline V lookup: CDR1 SGHAT, CDR2 FQNNGV. The CDR3 runs to 19 residues. V lost 0 bases to trimming and J lost 3 bases; unmatched junction nucleotides: 5. CDR3 nucleotides: TGTGCCAGCAGCTTAGAGGGACTAGCGGGGGGGCCCCTCTACAATGAGCAGTTCTTC. Amino acid sequence: CASSLEGLAGGPLYNEQFF. The full variable domain, completed using reference TRBV11-2 and TRBJ2-1, is EAGVAQSPRYKIIEKRQSVAFWCNPISGHATLYWYQQILGQGPKLLIQFQNNGVVDDSQLPKDRFSAERLKGVDSTLKIQPAKLEDSAVYLCASSLEGLAGGPLYNEQFFGPGTRLTVL.